The clone carrying this T cell receptor beta chain has a single count. Its specificity is not known. CDR1 and CDR2 from the germline V gene are MNHEY and SMNVEV (reference sequence). V was trimmed by 5 bases and J by 0 bases, leaving 13 bases between them. This CDR3 contains 16 residues. The data were obtained in a study of T cells in Graves' hyperthyroidism and ophthalmopathy. Study as a whole: Peripheral blood draws took place at initial diagnosis, ahead of any treatment. Study results and limitations: Among clonotypes expanded in thyroid above 0.001, most were also found in blood.

TCR beta CDR3 region amplification was performed from RNA transcripts. During a first-round RT-PCR of the TCR CDR3, the HTBI primer set was used. TCRdb recomputed calls from the multiplex PCR reads with MiXCR, one row per CDR3 protein. Altogether nearly 250,000 distinct CDR3 sequences are present, about a sixth being singletons, with the ten largest covering about 30%. The sequenced sample consisted of blood. The chain links TRBV27 to TRBJ2-2; D ambiguous. The sequence came from a woman aged 18-30 years with Graves' ophthalmopathy. The CDR3 is CASSPLAESNTGELFF. The CDR3 coding sequence is TGTGCCAGCAGTCCCCTGGCGGAGTCGAACACCGGGGAGCTGTTTTTT.